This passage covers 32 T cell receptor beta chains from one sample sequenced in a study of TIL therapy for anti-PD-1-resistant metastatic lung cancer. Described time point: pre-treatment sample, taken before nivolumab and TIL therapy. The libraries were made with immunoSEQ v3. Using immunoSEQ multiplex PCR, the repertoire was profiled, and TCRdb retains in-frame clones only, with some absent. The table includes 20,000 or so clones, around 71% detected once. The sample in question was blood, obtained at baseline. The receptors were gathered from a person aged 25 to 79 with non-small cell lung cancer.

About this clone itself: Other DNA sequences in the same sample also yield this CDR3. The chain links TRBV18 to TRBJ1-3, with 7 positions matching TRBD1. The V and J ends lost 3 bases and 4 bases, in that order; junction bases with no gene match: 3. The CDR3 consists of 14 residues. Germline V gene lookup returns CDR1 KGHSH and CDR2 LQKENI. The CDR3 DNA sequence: TGTGCCAGCTCACCGGACAGGTCCGGAAACACCATATATTTT. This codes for CASSPDRSGNTIYF.

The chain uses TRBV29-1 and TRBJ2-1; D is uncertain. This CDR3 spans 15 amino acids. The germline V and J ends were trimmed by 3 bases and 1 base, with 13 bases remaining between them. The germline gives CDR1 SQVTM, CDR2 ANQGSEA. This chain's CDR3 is CSVESLWISYNEQFF. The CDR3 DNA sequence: TGCAGCGTTGAGTCGTTGTGGATTTCCTACAATGAGCAGTTCTTC.

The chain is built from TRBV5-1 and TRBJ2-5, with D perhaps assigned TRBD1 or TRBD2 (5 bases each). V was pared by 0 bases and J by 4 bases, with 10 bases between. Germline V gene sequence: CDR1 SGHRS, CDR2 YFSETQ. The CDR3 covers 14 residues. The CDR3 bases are TGCGCCAGCAGCTTGGCCGGGACGGTAGAGACCCAGTACTTC. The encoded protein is CASSLAGTVETQYF.

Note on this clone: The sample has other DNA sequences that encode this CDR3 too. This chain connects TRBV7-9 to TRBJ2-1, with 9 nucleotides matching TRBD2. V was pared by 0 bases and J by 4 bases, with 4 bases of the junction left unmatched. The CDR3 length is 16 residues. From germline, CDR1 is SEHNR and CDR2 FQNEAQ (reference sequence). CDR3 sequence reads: CASSLALAGTYNEQFF. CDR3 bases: TGTGCCAGCAGCTTAGCCCTAGCGGGGACTTACAATGAGCAGTTCTTC.

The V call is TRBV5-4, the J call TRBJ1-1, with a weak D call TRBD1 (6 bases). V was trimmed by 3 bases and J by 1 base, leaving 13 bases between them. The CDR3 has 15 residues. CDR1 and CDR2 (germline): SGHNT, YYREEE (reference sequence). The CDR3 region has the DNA TGTGCCAGCAGCTGGGGTGGGGGACAGAACACTGAAGCTTTCTTT. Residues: CASSWGGGQNTEAFF. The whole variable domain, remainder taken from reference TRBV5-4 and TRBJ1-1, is ETGVTQSPTHLIKTRGQQVTLRCSSQSGHNTVSWYQQALGQGPQFIFQYYREEENGRGNFPPRFSGLQFPNYSSELNVNALELDDSALYLCASSWGGGQNTEAFFGQGTRLTVV.

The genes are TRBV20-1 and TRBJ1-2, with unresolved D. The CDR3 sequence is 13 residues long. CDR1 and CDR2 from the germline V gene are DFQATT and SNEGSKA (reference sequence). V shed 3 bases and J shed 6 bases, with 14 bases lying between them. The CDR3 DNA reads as TGCAGTGCTAGTCCAGGAGGTTTAGATGGCTACACCTTC. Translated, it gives CSASPGGLDGYTF.

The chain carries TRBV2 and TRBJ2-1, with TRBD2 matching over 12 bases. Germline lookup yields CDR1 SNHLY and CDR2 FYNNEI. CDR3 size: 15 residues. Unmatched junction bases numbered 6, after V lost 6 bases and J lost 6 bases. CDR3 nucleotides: TGTGCCAGCAGCGCGACTAGCGGGAGAAGCAATGAGCAGTTCTTC. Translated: CASSATSGRSNEQFF. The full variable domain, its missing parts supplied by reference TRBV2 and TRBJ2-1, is EPEVTQTPSHQVTQMGQEVILRCVPISNHLYFYWYRQILGQKVEFLVSFYNNEISEKSEIFDDQFSVERPDGSNFTLKIRSTKLEDSAMYFCASSATSGRSNEQFFGPGTRLTVL.

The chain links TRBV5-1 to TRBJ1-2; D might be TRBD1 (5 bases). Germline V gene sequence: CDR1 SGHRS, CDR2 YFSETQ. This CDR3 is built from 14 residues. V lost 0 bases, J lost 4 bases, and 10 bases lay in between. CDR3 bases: TGCGCCAGCAGCTTGGAGCAGGGCGGCTATGGCTACACCTTC. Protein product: CASSLEQGGYGYTF.

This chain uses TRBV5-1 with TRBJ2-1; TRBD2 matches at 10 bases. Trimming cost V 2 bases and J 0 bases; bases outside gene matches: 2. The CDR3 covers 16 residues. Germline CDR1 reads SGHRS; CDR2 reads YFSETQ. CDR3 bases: TGCGCCAGCAGCTTACTAGCGGGGTTCTCCTACAATGAGCAGTTCTTC. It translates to CASSLLAGFSYNEQFF. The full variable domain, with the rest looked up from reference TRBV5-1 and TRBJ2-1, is KAGVTQTPRYLIKTRGQQVTLSCSPISGHRSVSWYQQTPGQGLQFLFEYFSETQRNKGNFPGRFSGRQFSNSRSEMNVSTLELGDSALYLCASSLLAGFSYNEQFFGPGTRLTVL.

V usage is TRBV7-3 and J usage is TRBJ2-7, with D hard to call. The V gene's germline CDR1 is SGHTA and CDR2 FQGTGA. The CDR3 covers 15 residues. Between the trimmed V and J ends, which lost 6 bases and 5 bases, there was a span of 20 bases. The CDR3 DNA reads TGTGCCAGCAGTTCTTTCGACCCAAAGGTCGACGAGCAGTACGTC. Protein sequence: CASSSFDPKVDEQYV.

This chain's CDR3 is CASSIFGEGNQPQHF. The DNA of the CDR3 is TGTGCCAGTAGTATTTTCGGGGAGGGCAATCAGCCCCAGCATTTT. This chain joins TRBV19 and TRBJ1-5; D ambiguous. The CDR3 covers 15 residues. CDR1 and CDR2 from the germline V gene are LNHDA and SQIVND (reference sequence). V lost 3 bases and J lost 2, with 11 bases in between.

The DNA for the CDR3 is TGTGCCAGCAGCCCCGGCGAGATACATGAAGCTTTCTTT. Its protein product is CASSPGEIHEAFF. V and J are TRBV5-6 and TRBJ1-1; D gene unclear. Trimming removed 4 bases at V and 7 bases at J, with 14 bases between. From germline, CDR1 is SGHDT and CDR2 YYEEEE. This CDR3 has 13 residues.

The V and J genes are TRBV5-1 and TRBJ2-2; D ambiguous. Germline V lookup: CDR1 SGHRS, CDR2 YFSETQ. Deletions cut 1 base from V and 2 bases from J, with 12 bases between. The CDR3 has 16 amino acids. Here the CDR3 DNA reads TGCGCCAGCAGCTTGCTTTTTTCCTTAAACACCGGGGAGCTGTTTTTT. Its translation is CASSLLFSLNTGELFF.

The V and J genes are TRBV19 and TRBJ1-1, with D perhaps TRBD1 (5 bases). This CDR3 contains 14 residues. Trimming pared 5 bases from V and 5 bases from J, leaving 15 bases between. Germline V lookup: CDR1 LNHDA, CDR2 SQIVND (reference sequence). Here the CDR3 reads CASSAFGGVTEAFF. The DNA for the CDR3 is TGTGCCAGTAGTGCATTCGGGGGGGTGACTGAAGCTTTCTTT.

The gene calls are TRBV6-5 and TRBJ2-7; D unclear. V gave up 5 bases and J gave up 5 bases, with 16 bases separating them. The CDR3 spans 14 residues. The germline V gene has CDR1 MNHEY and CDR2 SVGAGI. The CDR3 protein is CASSTPSPKDEQYF. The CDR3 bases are TGTGCCAGCAGTACTCCCTCACCCAAGGACGAGCAGTACTTC.

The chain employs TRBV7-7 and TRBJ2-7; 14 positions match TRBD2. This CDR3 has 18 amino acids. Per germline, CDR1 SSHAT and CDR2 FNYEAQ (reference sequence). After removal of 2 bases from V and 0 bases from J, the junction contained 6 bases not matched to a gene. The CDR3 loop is CASSLWGTSGGSSYEQYF. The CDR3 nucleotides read TGTGCCAGCAGCTTATGGGGGACTAGCGGGGGTAGCTCCTACGAGCAGTACTTC.

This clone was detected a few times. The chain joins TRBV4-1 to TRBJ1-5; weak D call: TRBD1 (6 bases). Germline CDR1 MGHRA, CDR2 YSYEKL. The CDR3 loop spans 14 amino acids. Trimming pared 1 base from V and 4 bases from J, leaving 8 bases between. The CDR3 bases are TGCGCCAGCAGCCAAGCACAGGGAAATCAGCCCCAGCATTTT. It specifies CASSQAQGNQPQHF.

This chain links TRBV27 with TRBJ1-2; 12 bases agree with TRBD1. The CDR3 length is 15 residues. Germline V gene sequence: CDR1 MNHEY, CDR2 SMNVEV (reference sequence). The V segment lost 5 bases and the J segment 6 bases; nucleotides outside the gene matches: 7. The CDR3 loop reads CASSALGTGGDGYTF. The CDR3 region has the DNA TGTGCCAGCAGTGCCCTGGGGACAGGGGGCGATGGCTACACCTTC.

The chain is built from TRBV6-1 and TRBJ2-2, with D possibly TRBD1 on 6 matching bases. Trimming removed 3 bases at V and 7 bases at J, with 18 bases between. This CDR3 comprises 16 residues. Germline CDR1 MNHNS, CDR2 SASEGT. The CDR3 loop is CASSEEGRGRGGELFF. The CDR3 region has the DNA TGTGCCAGCAGTGAGGAAGGCAGGGGTCGCGGCGGGGAGCTGTTTTTT.

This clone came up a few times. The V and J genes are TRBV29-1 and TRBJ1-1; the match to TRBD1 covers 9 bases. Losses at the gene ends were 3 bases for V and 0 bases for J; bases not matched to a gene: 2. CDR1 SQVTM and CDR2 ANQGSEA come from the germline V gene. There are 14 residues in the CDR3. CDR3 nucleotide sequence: TGCAGCGTTGAGAGGGACAGGGTGAACACTGAAGCTTTCTTT. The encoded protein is CSVERDRVNTEAFF.

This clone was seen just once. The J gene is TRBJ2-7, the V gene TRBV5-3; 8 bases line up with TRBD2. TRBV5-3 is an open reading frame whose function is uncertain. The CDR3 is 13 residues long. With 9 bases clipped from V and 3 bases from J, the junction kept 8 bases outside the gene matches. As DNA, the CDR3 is TGTGCCAAACGGGGGGGATTTGACTACGAGCAGTACGTC. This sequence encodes CAKRGGFDYEQYV.

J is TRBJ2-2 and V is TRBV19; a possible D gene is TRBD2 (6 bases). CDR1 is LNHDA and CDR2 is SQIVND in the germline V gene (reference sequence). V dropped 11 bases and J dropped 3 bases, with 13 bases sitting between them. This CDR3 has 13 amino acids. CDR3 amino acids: CALGGMDTGELFF. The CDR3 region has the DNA TGTGCCTTGGGCGGGATGGACACCGGGGAGCTGTTTTTT.

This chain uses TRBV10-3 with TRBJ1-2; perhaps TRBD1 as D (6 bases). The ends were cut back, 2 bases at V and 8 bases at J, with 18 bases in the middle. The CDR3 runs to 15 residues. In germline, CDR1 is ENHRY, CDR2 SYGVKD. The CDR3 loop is CAISELRGGGVGYTF. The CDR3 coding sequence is TGTGCCATCAGTGAGCTCAGAGGGGGAGGAGTGGGCTACACCTTC.

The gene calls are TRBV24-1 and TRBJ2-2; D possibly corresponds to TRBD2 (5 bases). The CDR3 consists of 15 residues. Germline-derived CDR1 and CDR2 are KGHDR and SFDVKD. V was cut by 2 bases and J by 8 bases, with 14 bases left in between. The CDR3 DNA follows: TGTGCCACCAGTGATTCGGCGAGGGAAGCAGGGGAGCTGTTTTTT. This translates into CATSDSAREAGELFF.

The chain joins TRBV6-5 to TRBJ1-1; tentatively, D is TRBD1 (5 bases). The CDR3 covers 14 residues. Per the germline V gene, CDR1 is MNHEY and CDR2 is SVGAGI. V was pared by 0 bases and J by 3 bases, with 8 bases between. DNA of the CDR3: TGTGCCAGCAGTTACTCACGGGGGGACACTGAAGCTTTCTTT. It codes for CASSYSRGDTEAFF.

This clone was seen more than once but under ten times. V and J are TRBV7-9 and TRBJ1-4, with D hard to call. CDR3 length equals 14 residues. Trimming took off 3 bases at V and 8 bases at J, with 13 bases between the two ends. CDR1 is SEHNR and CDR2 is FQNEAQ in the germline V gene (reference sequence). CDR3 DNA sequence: TGTGCCAGCAGCTTTGCTTCCCGAGGGGAAAAACTGTTTTTT. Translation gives CASSFASRGEKLFF.

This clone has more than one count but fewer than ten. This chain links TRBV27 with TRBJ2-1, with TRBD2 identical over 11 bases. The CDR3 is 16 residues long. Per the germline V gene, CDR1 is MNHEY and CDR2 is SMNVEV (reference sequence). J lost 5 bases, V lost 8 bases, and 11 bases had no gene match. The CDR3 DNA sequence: TGTGCCAGCGGATTAGCGGGGGGGTCGATTCACAATGAGCAGTTCTTC. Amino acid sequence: CASGLAGGSIHNEQFF.

In DNA form, the CDR3 reads TGTGCCAGCAGCAAAGGGGGGACTCATTCCTACGAGCAGTACGTC. Its translation is CASSKGGTHSYEQYV. The V and J genes are TRBV21-1 and TRBJ2-7; the table's D call, TRBD2, was not checked against the DNA. TRBV21-1 is a pseudogene. The CDR3 is 15 amino acids.

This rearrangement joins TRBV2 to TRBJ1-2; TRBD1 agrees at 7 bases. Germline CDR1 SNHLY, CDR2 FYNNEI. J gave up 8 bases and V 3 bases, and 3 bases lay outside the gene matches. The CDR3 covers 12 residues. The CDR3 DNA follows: TGTGCCAGCAGTGAGTTACAGGGGGGCTACACCTTC. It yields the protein CASSELQGGYTF.

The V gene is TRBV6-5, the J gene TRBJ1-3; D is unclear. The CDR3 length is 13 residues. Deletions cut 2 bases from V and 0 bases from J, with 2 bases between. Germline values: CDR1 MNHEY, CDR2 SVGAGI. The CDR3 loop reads CASSYGSGNTIYF. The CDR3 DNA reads TGTGCCAGCAGTTACGGCTCTGGAAACACCATATATTTT.

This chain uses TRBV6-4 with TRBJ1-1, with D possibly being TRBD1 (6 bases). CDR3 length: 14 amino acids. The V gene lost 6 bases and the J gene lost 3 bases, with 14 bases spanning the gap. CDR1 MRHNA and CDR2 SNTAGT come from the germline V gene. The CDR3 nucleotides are TGTGCCAGCAGCCCAATGCGGGGGCACACTGAAGCTTTCTTT. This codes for CASSPMRGHTEAFF.

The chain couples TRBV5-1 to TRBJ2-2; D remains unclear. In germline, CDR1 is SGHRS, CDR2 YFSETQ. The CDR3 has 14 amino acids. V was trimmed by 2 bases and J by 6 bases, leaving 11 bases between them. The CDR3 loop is CASSFTSLAGELFF. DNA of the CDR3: TGCGCCAGCAGCTTTACTTCTCTGGCCGGGGAGCTGTTTTTT.